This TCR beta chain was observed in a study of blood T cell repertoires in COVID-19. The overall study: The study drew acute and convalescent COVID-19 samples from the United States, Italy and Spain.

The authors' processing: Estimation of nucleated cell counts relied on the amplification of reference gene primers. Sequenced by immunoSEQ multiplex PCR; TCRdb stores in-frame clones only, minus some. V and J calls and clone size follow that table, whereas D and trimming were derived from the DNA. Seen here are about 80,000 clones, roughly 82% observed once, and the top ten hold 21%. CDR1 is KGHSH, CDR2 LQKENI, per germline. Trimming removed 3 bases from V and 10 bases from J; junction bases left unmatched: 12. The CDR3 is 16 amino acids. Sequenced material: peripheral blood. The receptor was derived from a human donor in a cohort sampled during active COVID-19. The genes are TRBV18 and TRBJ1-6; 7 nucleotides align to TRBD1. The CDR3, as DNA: TGTGCCAGCTCACCGTTTGGACAGAACAGGGGATCACCCCTCCACTTT. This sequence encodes CASSPFGQNRGSPLHF. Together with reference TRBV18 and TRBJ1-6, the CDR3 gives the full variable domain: NAGVMQNPRHLVRRRGQEARLRCSPMKGHSHVYWYRQLPEEGLKFMVYLQKENIIDESGMPKERFSAEFPKEGPSILRIQQVVRGDSAAYFCASSPFGQNRGSPLHFGNGTRLTVT.